These 21 T cell receptor beta chains were all obtained from the same sample, sequenced in a study of blood T cells in healthy people across ages. With a J-beta primer mix and a sample-barcoded 5' primer, a second PCR ran about 7 to 12 cycles. TCRdb used MiXCR to reprocess the 5' RACE reads, holding one entry per CDR3 protein. The table lists over a million distinct CDR3 sequences, around 42% of them singletons, with roughly 7.7% in the top ten. Sequencing was carried out using blood. The origin of the receptors is a woman aged 18-29 years in good health.

This rearrangement joins TRBV7-2 to TRBJ2-3; 9 nucleotides agree with TRBD1. V gave up 2 bases and J gave up 3 bases; unmatched junction bases: 12. The CDR3 runs 18 residues. The V gene's germline CDR1 is SGHTA and CDR2 FQGNSA. CDR3 in DNA: TGTGCCAGCAGCTTAACCCCTTCCGGGACAGGGTTAACAGATACGCAGTATTTT. The encoded protein is CASSLTPSGTGLTDTQYF.

The CDR3 sequence is CAISESPVTSGETQYF. DNA of the CDR3: TGTGCCATCAGTGAGTCCCCCGTTACTAGCGGAGAGACCCAGTACTTC. V is TRBV10-3 and J is TRBJ2-5; 8 bases match TRBD2. The germline CDR1 and CDR2 sequences are ENHRY and SYGVKD. The V and J ends lost 0 bases and 4 bases, in that order; junction bases with no gene match: 7. CDR3 length: 16 residues.

V and J are TRBV5-1 and TRBJ2-1; 9 bases are a match to TRBD2. CDR1 and CDR2 from the germline V gene are SGHRS and YFSETQ. This CDR3 comprises 15 residues. The V gene end was trimmed by 4 bases and the J gene end by 4 bases; junction bases not matched to a gene: 6. The CDR3 here is CASSPALAGYNEQFF. The CDR3 region has the DNA TGCGCCAGCAGCCCCGCCCTAGCGGGATACAATGAGCAGTTCTTC.

V usage is TRBV6-1 and J usage is TRBJ2-7, with D perhaps being TRBD1 or TRBD2 (6 bases each). The CDR3 length is 14 residues. CDR1 is MNHNS, CDR2 SASEGT, per germline. V was pared by 6 bases and J by 7 bases, with 19 bases between. The CDR3: CASRPRGDLQEQYF. CDR3 nucleotides: TGTGCCAGCAGACCGAGGGGGGACCTCCAGGAGCAGTACTTC.

The chain recombines TRBV20-1 with TRBJ1-2; D not certain. The CDR3 runs 12 residues. Germline-derived CDR1 and CDR2 are DFQATT and SNEGSKA (reference sequence). Trimming shortened V by 6 bases and J by 3 bases, and 11 bases separated the two germline ends. The CDR3, as DNA: TGCAGTGCACCTCCCGGGTACTATGGCTACACCTTC. It encodes CSAPPGYYGYTF.

This clonotype was seen more than once but under ten times. The chain employs TRBV20-1 and TRBJ1-2, with 7 nucleotides matching TRBD1. The J segment lost 4 bases and the V segment lost 3 bases, leaving 11 bases of the junction unmatched. The CDR3 covers 15 residues. The germline V gene has CDR1 DFQATT and CDR2 SNEGSKA (reference sequence). This CDR3 reads CSASSGGAGGYGYTF. The CDR3 DNA is TGCAGTGCTAGTAGTGGAGGGGCAGGGGGCTATGGCTACACCTTC.

The rearrangement joins TRBV4-2 to TRBJ1-5; 8 bases are shared with TRBD1. V lost 3 bases to trimming and J lost 6 bases; unmatched junction nucleotides: 10. Germline V CDR1 and CDR2: LGHNA, YNFKEQ. The CDR3 sequence is 16 residues long. The CDR3 bases are TGTGCCAGCAGCCACCAATGGGGCAGGGGGCCTCAGCCCCAGCATTTT. This sequence encodes CASSHQWGRGPQPQHF.

This clonotype was recorded a few times. The chain links TRBV27 to TRBJ1-1, with D hard to call. CDR3 length: 14 amino acids. V lost 2 bases and J lost 4, with 11 bases in between. Germline lookup yields CDR1 MNHEY and CDR2 SMNVEV (reference sequence). DNA for the CDR3: TGTGCCAGCAGTTTAGGAGTTCCAGGCACTGAAGCTTTCTTT. It encodes CASSLGVPGTEAFF.

The table lists this clonotype with a count of one. The genes are TRBV19 and TRBJ1-5; D ambiguous. Germline assignment: CDR1 LNHDA and CDR2 SQIVND (reference sequence). This CDR3 spans 15 amino acids. V shed 3 bases and J shed 3 bases, with 12 bases lying between them. The CDR3 DNA follows: TGTGCCAGTAGTATTTCGGAGAGGCTCAATCAGCCCCAGCATTTT. Its translation: CASSISERLNQPQHF.

This clonotype was observed a handful of times. CDR3 sequence: CASSLARTGPKGQFF. CDR3 bases: TGTGCCAGCAGCTTAGCGAGGACAGGGCCCAAGGGGCAGTTCTTC. This chain joins TRBV7-9 and TRBJ2-1, with 8 nucleotides matching TRBD1. The CDR3 has 15 amino acids. Germline V CDR1 and CDR2: SEHNR, FQNEAQ (reference sequence). After removal of 0 bases from V and 12 bases from J, the junction contained 10 bases not matched to a gene.

This clonotype was detected only once. The genes are TRBV5-1 and TRBJ2-1, with D uncertain. V was cut by 3 bases and J by 8 bases, with 0 bases left in between. The CDR3 consists of 9 residues. Looked up from germline, CDR1 is SGHRS and CDR2 is YFSETQ. The CDR3 DNA is TGCGCCAGCAGCTATGAGCAGTTCTTC. It specifies CASSYEQFF.

The gene calls are TRBV6-1 and TRBJ2-5; TRBD2 aligns across 8 bases. Germline CDR1 MNHNS, CDR2 SASEGT. The junction had 6 bases not matched to a gene; V was cut back by 5 bases and J by 1 base. The CDR3 is 15 amino acids. The CDR3 DNA reads TGTGCCAGCAGTACGCTCGGGGGGGGCCAAGAGACCCAGTACTTC. It translates to CASSTLGGGQETQYF.

A few counts support this clonotype. J is TRBJ2-7 and V is TRBV5-6; D gene ambiguous. Between the trimmed V and J ends, which lost 7 bases and 2 bases, there was a span of 7 bases. Germline loops: CDR1 SGHDT, CDR2 YYEEEE. The CDR3 loop spans 11 amino acids. The CDR3 loop reads CASAGPYEQYF. The CDR3, as DNA: TGTGCCAGCGCAGGACCCTACGAGCAGTACTTC.

The sample holds a few counts of this clonotype. The CDR3 bases are TGCAGTGCTAATCCTGCAGCGGGGGGGCGGGAAGATACGCAGTATTTT. This gives the protein CSANPAAGGREDTQYF. The chain is built from TRBV20-1 and TRBJ2-3, with 10 bases aligning to TRBD2. The length of the CDR3 is 16 residues. The germline V gene encodes CDR1 DFQATT and CDR2 SNEGSKA (reference sequence). V shed 4 bases and J 5 bases; nucleotides not matched to a gene: 12.

V usage is TRBV7-9 and J usage is TRBJ2-3; 9 bases line up with TRBD2. The CDR3 totals 18 residues. After removal of 1 base from V and 0 bases from J, the junction contained 8 bases not matched to a gene. The V gene's germline CDR1 is SEHNR and CDR2 FQNEAQ (reference sequence). CDR3 bases: TGTGCCAGCAGCTTAGAGGGACTAGCCGGATCTAGCACAGATACGCAGTATTTT. Its protein is CASSLEGLAGSSTDTQYF.

The chain is built from TRBV10-3 and TRBJ2-3; TRBD2 is a possible D gene (6 bases). Trimming removed 3 bases from V and 3 bases from J, with 13 bases in between. The germline gives CDR1 ENHRY, CDR2 SYGVKD. The CDR3 length is 15 residues. CDR3 in DNA: TGTGCCATCAGTGAAGGCGGGGTGAAGACAGATACGCAGTATTTT. Translated, it gives CAISEGGVKTDTQYF.

This clonotype has a handful of counts. The chain carries TRBV12-3 or TRBV12-4 and TRBJ2-1, with D possibly TRBD2 on 5 matching bases. CDR3 length equals 13 residues. With 6 bases removed from V and 4 bases from J, the gap between germline ends came to 10 bases. The CDR3 sequence is CASSPGNYNEQFF. The CDR3 DNA sequence: TGTGCCAGCAGCCCCGGGAATTACAATGAGCAGTTCTTC.

The chain has TRBV15 and TRBJ2-3, with 9 bases fitting TRBD1. Looked up from germline, CDR1 is LNHNV and CDR2 is YYDKDF (reference sequence). With V trimmed by 11 bases and J by 4 bases, 10 bases remained unmatched. The CDR3 length is 14 residues. This chain's CDR3 is CAANDRGGADTQYF. CDR3 nucleotides: TGTGCCGCCAACGACAGGGGGGGAGCAGATACGCAGTATTTT.

This clonotype appeared once. This chain uses TRBV5-1 with TRBJ2-1; D perhaps matches TRBD1 (5 bases). Germline CDR1 is SGHRS and CDR2 is YFSETQ. The CDR3 is 15 amino acids. Trimming pared 1 base from V and 5 bases from J, leaving 13 bases between. CDR3 DNA sequence: TGCGCCAGCAGCTTGAGGCAGGGTAACGACAATGAGCAGTTCTTC. Its translation: CASSLRQGNDNEQFF.

A few counts support this clonotype. V usage is TRBV20-1 and J usage is TRBJ2-1, with 10 bases that match TRBD2. The length of the CDR3 is 14 residues. CDR1 DFQATT and CDR2 SNEGSKA come from the germline V gene (reference sequence). Trimming took 4 bases from V and 1 from J; bases not matched to a gene: 1. The CDR3 region is CSAKLAGSYNEQFF. DNA for the CDR3: TGCAGTGCTAAACTAGCGGGATCCTACAATGAGCAGTTCTTC.

The chain links TRBV6-2 or TRBV6-3 to TRBJ2-1; 15 bases align to TRBD2. The V and J ends lost 8 bases and 0 bases, in that order; junction bases with no gene match: 8. The CDR3 runs to 18 residues. Germline loops: CDR1 MNHEY, CDR2 SVGEGT. DNA for the CDR3: TGTGCCAGCCAGGGACTAGCGGGGGGTAGACGCTCCTACAATGAGCAGTTCTTC. Translating gives CASQGLAGGRRSYNEQFF.